In this sample, the clone carrying this T cell receptor (beta chain) turned up a few times. Its antigen is undetermined. This sample was taken from a study of vaccination and CD4 T cells after COVID-19. Study summary: Typically, post-vaccine samples were obtained a median about 79 days after dose two, within a range of 14 to 241.

Cultured CD4+ T-cell DNA underwent Oncomine TCR Beta short-read sequencing. TCRdb reanalysed the PCR reads using MiXCR and keeps one entry per CDR3 protein. The sample lists approximately 20,000 distinct CDR3 sequences; around 55% were seen once. Specified treatment: roughly 11-day PBMC culture with coronavirus spike peptide pools or control peptides (ViraFEST assay). With approximately 10 ug/ml peptide pools and about 9.6 IU/ml IL-2, PBMCs were cultured at 1.5 million to 2 million per well. Germline lookup yields CDR1 SGHTA and CDR2 FQGNSA. Trimming took 5 bases from V and 7 from J; bases not matched to a gene: 10. This CDR3 is built from 16 residues.

This chain uses TRBV7-2 with TRBJ1-5, with 11 bases matching TRBD1. This clonotype originated in a human donor who had recovered from COVID-19. The specimen sequenced was CD4+ T cells from blood, cultured in vitro. CDR3 sequence: CASSPGTGGNGQPQHF. Here the CDR3 DNA reads TGTGCCAGCAGCCCAGGGACAGGGGGAAACGGGCAGCCCCAGCATTTT.